This T cell receptor (beta chain) was sequenced during a study of OX40 agonist ivuxolimab in advanced cancers. Here immunoSEQ multiplex PCR was the method, and the copy in TCRdb shows in-frame clones only, minus some. The table includes some 59,000 clones, around 84% detected once. Autoimmune disease history or systemic immunosuppression meant exclusion. CDR3 length: 13 residues. Overall study findings and caveats: Circulating CD4+ and CD8+ T cells showed clonal expansion by week 6 at 0.1 to 3.0 mg/kg. Individuals who were partial responders at 0.1-3.0 mg/kg had clonal expansion that ranked among the lowest.

Points on this clone: Its cognate antigen is unknown.

The specimen was CD4+ or CD8+ T cells sorted from blood, collected in a trial of the OX40 agonist ivuxolimab. The receptor was derived from an adult with an advanced solid tumor such as melanoma, head and neck, liver or kidney cancer. V is TRBV12-1 and J is TRBJ1-1. TRBV12-1 is termed a pseudogene. The CDR3 reads CASTEEPNTEAFF. CDR3 sequence (DNA): TGTGCCAGCACAGAGGAACCGAACACTGAAGCTTTCTTT.